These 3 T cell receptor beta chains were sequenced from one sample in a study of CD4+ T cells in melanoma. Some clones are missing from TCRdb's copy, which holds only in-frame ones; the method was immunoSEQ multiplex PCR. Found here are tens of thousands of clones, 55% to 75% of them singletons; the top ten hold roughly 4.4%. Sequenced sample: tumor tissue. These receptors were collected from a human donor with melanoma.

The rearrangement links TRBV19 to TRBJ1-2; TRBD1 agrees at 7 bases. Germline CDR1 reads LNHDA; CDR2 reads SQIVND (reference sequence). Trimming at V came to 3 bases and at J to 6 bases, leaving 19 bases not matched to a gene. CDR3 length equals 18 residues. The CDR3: CASSILPSHRGPIHGYTF. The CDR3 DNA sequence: TGTGCCAGTAGTATCCTCCCCTCCCACAGGGGCCCAATTCATGGCTACACCTTC.

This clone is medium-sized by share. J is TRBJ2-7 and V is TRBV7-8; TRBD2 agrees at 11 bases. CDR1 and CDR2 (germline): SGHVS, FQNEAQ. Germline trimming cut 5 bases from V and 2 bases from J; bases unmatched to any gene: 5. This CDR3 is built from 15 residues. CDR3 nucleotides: TGTGCCAGCAGCGAAGGGACTAGCGGTCCCTACGAGCAGTACTTC. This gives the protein CASSEGTSGPYEQYF.

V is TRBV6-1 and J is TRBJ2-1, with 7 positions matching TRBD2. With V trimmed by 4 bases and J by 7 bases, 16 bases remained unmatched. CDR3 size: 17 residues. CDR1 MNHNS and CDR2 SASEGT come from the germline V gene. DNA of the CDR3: TGTGCCAGCAGTGGGGACCCGACTAGCCGATGGGATAATGAGCAGTTCTTC. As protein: CASSGDPTSRWDNEQFF.